The 32 T cell receptor beta chains reported below all come from one sample, sequenced in a study of OX40 agonist ivuxolimab in advanced cancers. The protocol was immunoSEQ multiplex PCR, while the TCRdb copy is restricted to in-frame clones and leaves out a portion. The sample has approximately 60,000 clones, approximately 80% seen once. Sequenced material: CD4+ or CD8+ T cells sorted from blood, taken in a trial of the OX40 agonist ivuxolimab. These receptors were obtained from an adult with an advanced solid tumor such as melanoma, head and neck, liver or kidney cancer.

The chain employs TRBV5-6 and TRBJ2-5, with TRBD2 matching 7 bases. With 1 base clipped from V and 3 bases from J, the junction kept 18 bases outside the gene matches. Germline values: CDR1 SGHDT, CDR2 YYEEEE. CDR3 length equals 19 residues. In DNA, the CDR3 is TGTGCCAGCAGCTTGTATGCCAGCGGGATAAAGGCGGAAGAAGAGACCCAGTACTTC. This gives the protein CASSLYASGIKAEEETQYF.

The chain links TRBV5-4 to TRBJ2-1; possibly TRBD1 for D (5 bases). This CDR3 has 13 residues. The germline V and J ends were trimmed by 3 bases and 8 bases, with 12 bases remaining between them. Germline lookup yields CDR1 SGHNT and CDR2 YYREEE (reference sequence). The chain's CDR3 is CASSWGRNDEQFF. CDR3 nucleotide sequence: TGTGCCAGCAGCTGGGGCCGAAACGATGAGCAGTTCTTC.

This rearrangement joins TRBV5-4 to TRBJ2-1; TRBD2 aligns across 8 bases. V shed 0 bases, J shed 4 bases, and the junction held 6 bases outside the gene matches. Germline-derived CDR1 and CDR2 are SGHNT and YYREEE (reference sequence). The CDR3 spans 16 residues. CDR3 coding DNA: TGTGCCAGCAGCTTGGAATCGGGGGGGCCGTACAATGAGCAGTTCTTC. This encodes CASSLESGGPYNEQFF.

The chain employs TRBV18 and TRBJ2-5; no firm D call. V was trimmed by 5 bases and J by 1 base, leaving 8 bases between them. CDR1 is KGHSH, CDR2 LQKENI, per germline. The CDR3 loop spans 13 amino acids. Here the CDR3 reads CASSGYTQETQYF. The CDR3 DNA reads TGTGCCAGCTCAGGATACACCCAAGAGACCCAGTACTTC.

On this clone: Within the sample, other DNA sequences also encode this same CDR3. The chain has TRBV19 and TRBJ2-5; D remains ambiguous. CDR1 LNHDA and CDR2 SQIVND come from the germline V gene (reference sequence). Between the trimmed V and J ends, which lost 5 bases and 2 bases, there was a span of 9 bases. The CDR3 spans 13 residues. CDR3 nucleotides: TGTGCCAGTAGTGAAGGAAGGCAAGAGACCCAGTACTTC. It translates to CASSEGRQETQYF.

This chain uses TRBV4-2 with TRBJ2-3; 9 nucleotides agree with TRBD2. The CDR3 loop spans 17 amino acids. V dropped 0 bases and J dropped 5; count of bases not matched to a gene: 9. Germline CDR1 is LGHNA and CDR2 is YNFKEQ. The CDR3 nucleotides read TGTGCCAGCAGCCAAGAGCGGCGGGAGGGCTATAGAGATACGCAGTATTTT. Residues: CASSQERREGYRDTQYF.

This clone was recorded a few times. The rearrangement links TRBV7-8 to TRBJ1-2, with 8 bases aligning to TRBD1. The germline V gene has CDR1 SGHVS and CDR2 FQNEAQ. The CDR3 sequence is 13 residues long. Unmatched junction bases numbered 6, after V lost 3 bases and J lost 9 bases. CDR3: CASSFGQGGRYTF. In DNA, the CDR3 is TGTGCCAGCAGCTTTGGACAGGGTGGTCGCTACACCTTC.

The chain has TRBV6-1 and TRBJ1-5, with a possible D match to TRBD1 (6 bases). Germline assignment: CDR1 MNHNS and CDR2 SASEGT. Trimming stripped 5 bases from V and 4 bases from J, with 9 bases between. The CDR3 extends over 13 amino acids. The CDR3 DNA reads as TGTGCCAGCAGTAGGACAGATAATCAGCCCCAGCATTTT. This encodes CASSRTDNQPQHF.

J is TRBJ2-3 and V is TRBV5-1; D might be TRBD1 or TRBD2, each matching 5 bases. V lost 6 bases to trimming and J lost 2 bases, with 22 bases between them. CDR1 is SGHRS, CDR2 YFSETQ, per germline. The CDR3 spans 17 residues. The DNA of the CDR3 is TGCGCCAGCACCCGCGAAAGGGTTATGGGGACCACAGATACGCAGTATTTT. Its protein product is CASTRERVMGTTDTQYF.

The chain employs TRBV7-2 and TRBJ1-5, with 8 bases identical to TRBD1. Germline CDR1 SGHTA, CDR2 FQGNSA. The CDR3 sequence is 13 residues long. Trimming took 6 bases from V and 7 from J; bases not matched to a gene: 5. This CDR3 is CASSGQGLQPQHF. CDR3 nucleotides: TGTGCCAGCAGTGGACAGGGACTACAGCCCCAGCATTTT.

This chain joins TRBV7-2 and TRBJ1-2; D is perhaps TRBD1 (5 bases). The germline V and J ends were trimmed by 2 bases and 2 bases, with 15 bases remaining between them. The CDR3 spans 16 residues. Germline-derived CDR1 and CDR2 are SGHTA and FQGNSA. The CDR3 region has the DNA TGTGCCAGCAGCTTACGATTTGGGGGGTCCAACTATGGCTACACCTTC. Its translation is CASSLRFGGSNYGYTF.

The rearrangement uses TRBV19 and TRBJ1-6; D remains unclear. Germline V lookup: CDR1 LNHDA, CDR2 SQIVND (reference sequence). V was clipped by 2 bases and J by 7 bases, with 3 bases between them. The CDR3 runs to 12 residues. CDR3: CASSIPNSPLHF. The CDR3 nucleotides are TGTGCCAGTAGTATACCGAATTCACCCCTCCACTTT.

V is TRBV30 and J is TRBJ2-2; 12 bases map to TRBD2. The CDR3 totals 14 residues. With 6 bases clipped from V and 5 bases from J, the junction kept 4 bases outside the gene matches. CDR1 and CDR2 (germline): GTSNPN, SVGIG (reference sequence). Written as DNA, the CDR3 is TGTGCCTGTACCGGGACTAGCGGGACCGGGGAGCTGTTTTTT. This codes for CACTGTSGTGELFF.

The chain is built from TRBV25-1 and TRBJ2-2; D is ambiguous. This CDR3 region has 13 residues. In germline, CDR1 is MGHDK, CDR2 SYGVNS. V was trimmed by 6 bases and J by 2 bases, leaving 7 bases between them. CDR3 in amino acids: CASRGHNTGELFF. The DNA of the CDR3 is TGTGCCAGCAGGGGCCACAACACCGGGGAGCTGTTTTTT. Full variable domain (remainder filled in from reference TRBV25-1 and TRBJ2-2): EADIYQTPRYLVIGTGKKITLECSQTMGHDKMYWYQQDPGMELHLIHYSYGVNSTEKGDLSSESTVSRIRTEHFPLTLESARPSHTSQYLCASRGHNTGELFFGEGSRLTVL.

This rearrangement joins TRBV7-2 to TRBJ2-3; tentative D call: TRBD2 (6 bases). V dropped 2 bases and J dropped 2 bases, with 17 bases sitting between them. The CDR3 is 17 amino acids. Germline-derived CDR1 and CDR2 are SGHTA and FQGNSA. CDR3: CASSLNDAGFFTDTQYF. The CDR3 DNA follows: TGTGCCAGCAGCTTAAACGACGCGGGGTTTTTCACAGATACGCAGTATTTT.

The chain joins TRBV9 to TRBJ1-6; D perhaps matches TRBD1 (5 bases). The CDR3 runs 15 residues. V lost 4 bases and J lost 7, with 15 bases in between. Germline CDR1 is SGDLS and CDR2 is YYNGEE. In DNA form, the CDR3 reads TGTGCCAGCAGCTCAGGGTCGCTACTCAATTCACCCCTCCACTTT. Translation: CASSSGSLLNSPLHF.

The rearrangement joins TRBV7-9 to TRBJ2-4, with a possible D match to TRBD1 (5 bases). The CDR3 is made up of 19 amino acids. Germline V gene data show CDR1 as SEHNR and CDR2 as FQNEAQ (reference sequence). With 1 base removed from V and 0 bases from J, the gap between germline ends came to 19 bases. The CDR3 sequence: CASSLGRPAQVLAKNIQYF. DNA of the CDR3: TGTGCCAGCAGCTTAGGTCGCCCTGCACAGGTACTAGCCAAAAACATTCAGTACTTC.

The chain has TRBV7-3 and TRBJ1-1; D ambiguous. V lost 2 bases and J lost 1, with 8 bases in between. This CDR3 comprises 14 residues. Germline lookup yields CDR1 SGHTA and CDR2 FQGTGA. As DNA, the CDR3 is TGTGCCAGCAGCTTATCTGGCGGGAACACTGAAGCTTTCTTT. This encodes CASSLSGGNTEAFF.

V and J are TRBV9 and TRBJ2-1; tentatively, D is TRBD2 (6 bases). The V end lost 0 bases, the J end lost 6 bases, and 16 bases lay between the germline ends. The CDR3 length is 16 residues. CDR1 and CDR2 (germline): SGDLS, YYNGEE. For the CDR3, the DNA is TGTGCCAGCAGCGTAGGTTCGGGACTTATTAGCAATGAGCAGTTCTTC. Translation: CASSVGSGLISNEQFF.

The chain links TRBV9 to TRBJ1-2; D is uncertain. CDR1 and CDR2 (germline): SGDLS, YYNGEE. Trimming cost V 0 bases and J 7 bases, with 13 bases left between them. This CDR3 is 14 amino acids long. CDR3 loop: CASSVGSRVGGYTF. In nucleotides, the CDR3 is TGTGCCAGCAGCGTAGGGTCAAGGGTGGGTGGCTACACCTTC. Full variable domain (outside the CDR3, taken from reference TRBV9 and TRBJ1-2): DSGVTQTPKHLITATGQRVTLRCSPRSGDLSVYWYQQSLDQGLQFLIQYYNGEERAKGNILERFSAQQFPDLHSELNLSSLELGDSALYFCASSVGSRVGGYTFGSGTRLTVV.

This sequence joins TRBV19 and TRBJ2-3, with 11 bases matching TRBD1. The CDR3 extends over 16 amino acids. The V gene's germline CDR1 is LNHDA and CDR2 SQIVND (reference sequence). V trimming: 3 bases; J trimming: 6 bases; junction bases outside the gene matches: 8. The CDR3 is CASSILGTGGADTQYF. Here the CDR3 DNA reads TGTGCCAGTAGTATCTTAGGGACAGGGGGTGCGGATACGCAGTATTTT.

The chain carries TRBV5-1 and TRBJ1-3; D uncertain. V lost 6 bases and J lost 0, with 13 bases in between. CDR1 and CDR2 from the germline V gene are SGHRS and YFSETQ. This CDR3 is built from 15 residues. Here the CDR3 reads CASTPRPRSGNTIYF. In DNA form, the CDR3 reads TGCGCCAGCACCCCCAGACCTCGCTCTGGAAACACCATATATTTT.

The CDR3 region is CASSPPLGGYEQYF. In DNA, the CDR3 is TGTGCCAGCTCACCACCTTTGGGAGGGTACGAGCAGTACTTC. This rearrangement joins TRBV18 to TRBJ2-7; 7 nucleotides line up with TRBD2. Unmatched junction bases numbered 3, after V lost 0 bases and J lost 4 bases. From germline, CDR1 is KGHSH and CDR2 LQKENI. The CDR3 length is 14 residues.

The chain employs TRBV19 and TRBJ1-4; TRBD1 aligns across 7 bases. The junction had 25 bases not matched to a gene; V was cut back by 7 bases and J by 8 bases. The CDR3 consists of 19 residues. Germline values: CDR1 LNHDA, CDR2 SQIVND (reference sequence). This CDR3 is CASISRPRRTGDMEEKLFF. CDR3 coding DNA: TGTGCCAGTATATCTCGTCCTAGGCGAACAGGGGATATGGAGGAAAAACTGTTTTTT.

The chain recombines TRBV6-1 with TRBJ2-7, with 10 bases aligning to TRBD2. J gave up 9 bases and V 1 base, and 9 bases lay outside the gene matches. The CDR3 spans 15 residues. Germline CDR1 reads MNHNS; CDR2 reads SASEGT. The CDR3 region is CASSEGIAGGQVQYF. The CDR3 nucleotides read TGTGCCAGCAGTGAAGGAATAGCGGGGGGCCAGGTGCAGTACTTC.

The chain is built from TRBV6-6 and TRBJ1-1, with D possibly TRBD1 on 5 matching bases. With 0 bases removed from V and 5 bases from J, the gap between germline ends came to 13 bases. The CDR3 is made up of 15 amino acids. CDR1 and CDR2 (germline): MNHNY, SVGAGI (reference sequence). This chain's CDR3 is CASSYSGGGWTEAFF. The CDR3 DNA sequence: TGTGCCAGCAGTTACTCCGGCGGGGGGTGGACTGAAGCTTTCTTT.

This chain uses TRBV5-8 with TRBJ2-2; D perhaps matches TRBD2 (5 bases). Trimming removed 0 bases from V and 7 bases from J, with 19 bases in between. CDR3 length equals 17 residues. Germline-derived CDR1 and CDR2 are SGHTS and YDEGEE. This CDR3 reads CASSLGEGHHRGGELFF. The CDR3 bases are TGTGCCAGCAGCTTGGGCGAGGGCCATCATCGGGGCGGGGAGCTGTTTTTT.

This clone was recorded many times. The V and J genes are TRBV2 and TRBJ2-5; 9 bases are shared with TRBD2. The CDR3 loop spans 15 amino acids. Germline trimming cut 4 bases from V and 6 bases from J; bases unmatched to any gene: 9. Germline loops: CDR1 SNHLY, CDR2 FYNNEI. CDR3 in amino acids: CASSALRGGSKTQYF. The DNA for the CDR3 is TGTGCCAGCAGTGCTTTGCGGGGGGGCAGCAAGACCCAGTACTTC.

V is TRBV4-2 and J is TRBJ1-1; D gene unclear. The CDR3 runs to 15 residues. Trimming left V 1 base short and J 10 bases short, with 19 bases between. Germline V gene data show CDR1 as LGHNA and CDR2 as YNFKEQ. CDR3 nucleotides: TGTGCCAGCAGCCAAGTCGGGAGTCACGGGTCGCGAGCTTTCTTT. Its translation: CASSQVGSHGSRAFF.

This sequence joins TRBV4-1 and TRBJ2-7; D not certain. The length of the CDR3 is 15 residues. Germline lookup yields CDR1 MGHRA and CDR2 YSYEKL. V dropped 1 base and J dropped 4 bases, with 14 bases sitting between them. The CDR3 spells CASSQGSRIGYEQYF. In DNA form, the CDR3 reads TGCGCCAGCAGCCAAGGATCGAGGATTGGGTACGAGCAGTACTTC.

The V call is TRBV5-1, the J call TRBJ1-4; D unresolved. The CDR3 runs to 14 residues. Trimming removed 3 bases from V and 7 bases from J, with 13 bases in between. The germline gives CDR1 SGHRS, CDR2 YFSETQ. The DNA of the CDR3 is TGCGCCAGCAGCTCGCCGGGGTTTGGTGAAAAACTGTTTTTT. Translating it yields CASSSPGFGEKLFF.

The J gene is TRBJ2-1, the V gene TRBV5-1; 7 bases line up with TRBD1. The junction had 8 bases not matched to a gene; V was cut back by 4 bases and J by 7 bases. The V gene's germline CDR1 is SGHRS and CDR2 YFSETQ. This CDR3 is 14 amino acids long. The CDR3, as DNA: TGCGCCAGCAGCCCGGACTTCAGGGGGAATGAGCAGTTCTTC. Protein product: CASSPDFRGNEQFF.